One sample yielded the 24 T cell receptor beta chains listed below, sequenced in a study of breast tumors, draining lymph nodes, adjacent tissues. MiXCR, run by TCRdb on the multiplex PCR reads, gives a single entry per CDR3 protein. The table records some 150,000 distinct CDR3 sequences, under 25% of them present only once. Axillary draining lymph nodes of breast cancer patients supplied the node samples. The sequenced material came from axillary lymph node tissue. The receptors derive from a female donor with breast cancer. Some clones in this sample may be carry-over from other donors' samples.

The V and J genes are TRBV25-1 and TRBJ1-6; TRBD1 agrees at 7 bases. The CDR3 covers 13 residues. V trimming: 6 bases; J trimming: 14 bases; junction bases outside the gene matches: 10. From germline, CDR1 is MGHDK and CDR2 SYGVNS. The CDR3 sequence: CASRGDSPRALHF. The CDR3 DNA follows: TGTGCCAGCAGGGGGGACAGTCCCCGAGCCCTCCACTTT.

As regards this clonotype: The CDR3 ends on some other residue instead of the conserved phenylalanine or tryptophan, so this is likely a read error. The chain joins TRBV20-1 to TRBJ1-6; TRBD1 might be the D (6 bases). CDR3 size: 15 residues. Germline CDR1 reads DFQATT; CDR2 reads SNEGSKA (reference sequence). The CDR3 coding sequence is TGCAGTGTTAGAGCGACACTGGACAGCAATTCACCCCTCCACCTT. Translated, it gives CSVRATLDSNSPLHL.

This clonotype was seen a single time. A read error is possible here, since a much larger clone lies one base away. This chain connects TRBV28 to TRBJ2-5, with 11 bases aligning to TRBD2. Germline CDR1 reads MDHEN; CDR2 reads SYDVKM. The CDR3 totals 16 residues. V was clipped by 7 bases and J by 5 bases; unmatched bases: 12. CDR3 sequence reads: CASTGASGRRAETQYF. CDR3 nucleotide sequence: TGTGCCAGCACTGGGGCTAGCGGGAGGAGGGCGGAGACCCAGTACTTC.

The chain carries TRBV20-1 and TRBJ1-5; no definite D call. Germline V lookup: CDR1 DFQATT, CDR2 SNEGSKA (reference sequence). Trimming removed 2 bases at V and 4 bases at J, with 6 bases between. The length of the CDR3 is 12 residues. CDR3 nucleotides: TGCAGTGCTAGATCGGGAAATCAGCCCCAGCATTTT. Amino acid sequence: CSARSGNQPQHF.

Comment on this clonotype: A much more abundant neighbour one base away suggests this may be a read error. The CDR3 reads CASSPSGTSGDNGQFF. The CDR3 DNA follows: TGTGCCAGTAGTCCATCCGGGACTAGCGGTGACAATGGGCAGTTCTTC. The chain combines TRBV19 with TRBJ2-1; 11 nucleotides align to TRBD2. Per germline, CDR1 LNHDA and CDR2 SQIVND (reference sequence). This CDR3 spans 16 amino acids.

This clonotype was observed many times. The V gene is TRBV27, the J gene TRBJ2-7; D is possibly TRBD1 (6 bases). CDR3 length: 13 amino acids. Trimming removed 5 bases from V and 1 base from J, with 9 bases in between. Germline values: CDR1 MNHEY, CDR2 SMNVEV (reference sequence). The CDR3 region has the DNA TGTGCCAGCAGTCCAGGACAGTCCTACGAGCAGTACTTC. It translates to CASSPGQSYEQYF.

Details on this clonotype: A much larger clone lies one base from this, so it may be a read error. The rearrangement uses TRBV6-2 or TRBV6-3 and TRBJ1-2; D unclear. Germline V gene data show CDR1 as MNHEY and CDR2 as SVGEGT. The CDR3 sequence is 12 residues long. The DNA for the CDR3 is TGTGCCGGCAGTGAGTGGCCCTATGGCTACACCTTC. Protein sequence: CAGSEWPYGYTF.

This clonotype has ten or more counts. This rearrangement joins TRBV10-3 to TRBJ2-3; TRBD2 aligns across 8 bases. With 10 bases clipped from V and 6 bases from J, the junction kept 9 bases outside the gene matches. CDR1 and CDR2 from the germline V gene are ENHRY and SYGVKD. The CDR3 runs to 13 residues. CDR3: CATMTSVVDTQYF. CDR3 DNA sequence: TGTGCCACAATGACTAGCGTGGTCGATACGCAGTATTTT.

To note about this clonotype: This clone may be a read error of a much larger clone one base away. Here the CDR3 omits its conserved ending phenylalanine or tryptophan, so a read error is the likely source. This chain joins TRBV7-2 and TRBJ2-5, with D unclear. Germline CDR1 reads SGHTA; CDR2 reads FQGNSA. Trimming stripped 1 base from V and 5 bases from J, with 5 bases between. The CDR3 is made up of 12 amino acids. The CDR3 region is CASSLVRETQYL. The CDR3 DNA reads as TGTGCCAGCAGCTTAGTCCGTGAGACCCAGTACTTA.

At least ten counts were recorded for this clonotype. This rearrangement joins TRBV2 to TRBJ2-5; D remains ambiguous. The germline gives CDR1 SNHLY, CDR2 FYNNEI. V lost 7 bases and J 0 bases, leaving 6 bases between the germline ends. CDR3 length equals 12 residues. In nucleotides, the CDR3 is TGTGCCAGCAAAACAGACCAAGAGACCCAGTACTTC. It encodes CASKTDQETQYF.

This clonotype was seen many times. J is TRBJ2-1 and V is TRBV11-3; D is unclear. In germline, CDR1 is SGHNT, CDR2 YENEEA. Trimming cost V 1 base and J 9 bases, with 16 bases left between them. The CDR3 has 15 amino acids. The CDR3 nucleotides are TGTGCCAGCAGCTTAGTCCTAGGCGGAAACGCTGAGCAGTTCTTC. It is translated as CASSLVLGGNAEQFF.

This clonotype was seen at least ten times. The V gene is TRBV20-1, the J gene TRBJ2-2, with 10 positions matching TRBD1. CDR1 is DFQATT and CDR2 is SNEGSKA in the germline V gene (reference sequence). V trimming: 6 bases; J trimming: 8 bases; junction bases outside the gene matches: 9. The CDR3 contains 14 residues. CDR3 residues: CSAGRQGALGELFF. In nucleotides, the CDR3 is TGCAGTGCCGGGAGACAGGGGGCGCTTGGGGAGCTGTTTTTT.

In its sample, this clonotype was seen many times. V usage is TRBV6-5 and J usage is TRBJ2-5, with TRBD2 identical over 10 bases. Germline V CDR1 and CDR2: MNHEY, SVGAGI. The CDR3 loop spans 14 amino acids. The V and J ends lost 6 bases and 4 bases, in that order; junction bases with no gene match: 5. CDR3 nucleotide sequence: TGTGCCAGCAGGAGAGCGGGAGGGTCAGAGACCCAGTACTTC. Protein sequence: CASRRAGGSETQYF.

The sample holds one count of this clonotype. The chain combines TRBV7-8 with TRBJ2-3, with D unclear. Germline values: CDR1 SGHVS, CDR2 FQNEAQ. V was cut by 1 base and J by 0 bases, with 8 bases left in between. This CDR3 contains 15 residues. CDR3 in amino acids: CASSLDGRSTDTQYF. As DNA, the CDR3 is TGTGCCAGCAGCTTAGACGGACGAAGCACAGATACGCAGTATTTT. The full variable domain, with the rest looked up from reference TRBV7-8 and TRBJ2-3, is GAGVSQSPRYKVAKRGQDVALRCDPISGHVSLFWYQQALGQGPEFLTYFQNEAQLDKSGLPSDRFFAERPEGSVSTLKIQRTQQEDSAVYLCASSLDGRSTDTQYFGPGTRLTVL.

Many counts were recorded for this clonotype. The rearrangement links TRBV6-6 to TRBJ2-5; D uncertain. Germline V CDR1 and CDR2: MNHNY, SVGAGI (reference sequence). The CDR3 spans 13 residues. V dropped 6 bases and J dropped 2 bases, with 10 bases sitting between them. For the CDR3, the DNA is TGTGCCAGCAGGGAATCAGGACAAGAGACCCAGTACTTC. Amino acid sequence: CASRESGQETQYF.

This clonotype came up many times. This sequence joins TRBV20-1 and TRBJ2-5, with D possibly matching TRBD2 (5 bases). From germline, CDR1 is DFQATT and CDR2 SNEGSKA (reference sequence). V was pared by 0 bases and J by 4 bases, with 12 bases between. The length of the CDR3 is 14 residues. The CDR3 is CSARDLGGLETQYF. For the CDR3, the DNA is TGCAGTGCTAGAGATCTCGGCGGGCTAGAGACCCAGTACTTC.

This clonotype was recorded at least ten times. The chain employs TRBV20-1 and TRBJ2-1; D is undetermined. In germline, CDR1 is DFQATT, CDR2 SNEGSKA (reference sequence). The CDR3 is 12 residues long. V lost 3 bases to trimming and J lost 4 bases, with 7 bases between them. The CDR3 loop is CSASLLYNEQFF. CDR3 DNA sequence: TGCAGTGCTAGCCTCCTATACAATGAGCAGTTCTTC.

The CDR3 sequence: CASSNMMEREVDEQYF. CDR3 sequence (DNA): TGTGCCAGCAGTAACATGATGGAGCGGGAGGTCGACGAGCAGTACTTC. V usage is TRBV28 and J usage is TRBJ2-7; 9 nucleotides agree with TRBD2. The length of the CDR3 is 16 residues. The V gene's germline CDR1 is MDHEN and CDR2 SYDVKM. V lost 5 bases and J lost 5; bases outside the gene matches: 13.

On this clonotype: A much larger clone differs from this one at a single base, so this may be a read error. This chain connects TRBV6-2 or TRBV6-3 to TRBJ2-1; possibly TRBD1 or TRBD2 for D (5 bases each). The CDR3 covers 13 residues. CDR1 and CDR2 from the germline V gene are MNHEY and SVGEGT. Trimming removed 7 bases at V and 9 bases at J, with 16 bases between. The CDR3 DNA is TGTGCCAGCACTGAGGGGAGCTGCCCTGAGCAGTTCTTC. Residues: CASTEGSCPEQFF.

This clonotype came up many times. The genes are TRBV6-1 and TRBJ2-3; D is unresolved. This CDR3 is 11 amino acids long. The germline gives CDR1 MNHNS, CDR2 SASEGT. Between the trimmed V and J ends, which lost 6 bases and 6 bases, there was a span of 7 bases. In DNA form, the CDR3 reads TGTGCCAGCAGCTTACTGGATACGCAGTATTTT. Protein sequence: CASSLLDTQYF.

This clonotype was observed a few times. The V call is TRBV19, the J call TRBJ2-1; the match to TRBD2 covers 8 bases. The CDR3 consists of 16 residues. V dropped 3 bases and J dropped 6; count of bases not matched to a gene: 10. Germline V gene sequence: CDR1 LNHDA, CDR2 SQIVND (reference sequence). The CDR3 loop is CASSIRLAGSGNEQFF. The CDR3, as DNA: TGTGCCAGTAGTATCCGGCTAGCGGGTTCAGGCAATGAGCAGTTCTTC.

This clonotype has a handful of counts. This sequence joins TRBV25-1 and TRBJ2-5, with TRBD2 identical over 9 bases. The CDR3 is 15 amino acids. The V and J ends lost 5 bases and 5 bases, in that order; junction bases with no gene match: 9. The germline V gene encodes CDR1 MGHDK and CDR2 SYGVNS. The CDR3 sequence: CASSRLAGGPETQYF. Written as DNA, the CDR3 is TGTGCCAGCAGTCGCCTTGCGGGAGGGCCGGAGACCCAGTACTTC.

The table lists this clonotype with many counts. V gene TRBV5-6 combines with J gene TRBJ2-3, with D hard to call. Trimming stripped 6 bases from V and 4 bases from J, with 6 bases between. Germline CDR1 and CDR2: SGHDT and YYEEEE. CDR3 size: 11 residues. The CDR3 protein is CASTVADTQYF. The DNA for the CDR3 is TGTGCCAGCACTGTCGCAGATACGCAGTATTTT.

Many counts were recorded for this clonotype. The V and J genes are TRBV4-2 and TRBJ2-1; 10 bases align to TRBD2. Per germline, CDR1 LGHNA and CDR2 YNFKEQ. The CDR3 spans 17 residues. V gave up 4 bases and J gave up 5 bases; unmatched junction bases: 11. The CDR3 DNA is TGTGCCAGCAGCCCCAGGGCAGCGGGAGGGCCCCACAATGAGCAGTTCTTC. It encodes CASSPRAAGGPHNEQFF.